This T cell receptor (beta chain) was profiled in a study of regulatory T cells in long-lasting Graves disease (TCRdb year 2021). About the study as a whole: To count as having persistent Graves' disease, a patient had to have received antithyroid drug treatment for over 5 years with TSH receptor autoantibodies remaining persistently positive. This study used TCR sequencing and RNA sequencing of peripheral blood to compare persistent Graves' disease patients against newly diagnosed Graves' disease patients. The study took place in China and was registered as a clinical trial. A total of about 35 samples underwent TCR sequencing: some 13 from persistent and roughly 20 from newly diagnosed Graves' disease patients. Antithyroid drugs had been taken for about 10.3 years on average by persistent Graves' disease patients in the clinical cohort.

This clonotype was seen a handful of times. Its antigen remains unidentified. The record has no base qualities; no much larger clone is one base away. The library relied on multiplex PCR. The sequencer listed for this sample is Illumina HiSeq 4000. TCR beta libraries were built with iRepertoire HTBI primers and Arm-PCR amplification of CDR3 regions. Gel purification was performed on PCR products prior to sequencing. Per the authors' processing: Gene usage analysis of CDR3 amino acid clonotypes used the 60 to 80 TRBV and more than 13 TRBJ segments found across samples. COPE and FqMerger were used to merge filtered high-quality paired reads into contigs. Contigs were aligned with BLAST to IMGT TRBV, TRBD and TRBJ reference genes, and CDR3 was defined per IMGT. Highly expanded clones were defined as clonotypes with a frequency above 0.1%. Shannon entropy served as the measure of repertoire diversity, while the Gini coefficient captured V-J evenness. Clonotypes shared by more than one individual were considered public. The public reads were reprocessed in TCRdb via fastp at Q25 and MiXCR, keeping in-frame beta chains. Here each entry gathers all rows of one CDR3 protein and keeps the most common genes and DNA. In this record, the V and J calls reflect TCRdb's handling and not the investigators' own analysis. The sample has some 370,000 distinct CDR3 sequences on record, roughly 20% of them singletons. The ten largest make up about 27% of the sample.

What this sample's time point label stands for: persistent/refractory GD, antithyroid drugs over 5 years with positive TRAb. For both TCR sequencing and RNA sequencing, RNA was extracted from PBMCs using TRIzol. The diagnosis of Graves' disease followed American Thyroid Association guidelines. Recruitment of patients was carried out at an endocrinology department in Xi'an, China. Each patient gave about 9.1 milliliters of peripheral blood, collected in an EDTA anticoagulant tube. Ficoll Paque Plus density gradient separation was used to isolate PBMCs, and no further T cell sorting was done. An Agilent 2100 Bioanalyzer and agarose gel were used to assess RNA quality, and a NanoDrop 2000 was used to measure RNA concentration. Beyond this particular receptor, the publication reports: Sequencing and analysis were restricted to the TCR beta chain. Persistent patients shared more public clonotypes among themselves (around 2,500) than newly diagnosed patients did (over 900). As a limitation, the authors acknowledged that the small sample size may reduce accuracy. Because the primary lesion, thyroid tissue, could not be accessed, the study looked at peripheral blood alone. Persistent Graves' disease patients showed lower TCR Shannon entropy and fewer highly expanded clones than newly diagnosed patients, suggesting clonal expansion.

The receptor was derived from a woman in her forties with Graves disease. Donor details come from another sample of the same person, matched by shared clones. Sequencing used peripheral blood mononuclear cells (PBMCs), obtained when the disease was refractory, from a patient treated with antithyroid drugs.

The sequenced DNA: TGTGCCAGCAGCGGACGGGCAACGGGTCTTTCCACTGAAGCTTTCTTT. Translated, this is CASSGRATGLSTEAFF. The V and J segments used are TRBV9 and TRBJ1-1, with no reliable assignment of the D segment. The CDR3 runs 16 residues from the cysteine to the phenylalanine. The sequence is cut down to CDR3 DNA, 48 bases in frame from base 1. Reading the germline V gene gives CDR1 SGDLS and CDR2 YYNGEE. V is cut by 3 bases and J by 4 bases, and the space between the germline ends is 19 bases.